What follows are 21 T cell receptor beta chains derived from one specimen sequenced in a study of T-cell reconstitution after alpha-beta-depleted transplantation in children. Molecular barcoding with unique molecular identifiers was used for the TCRbeta library. TCRdb independently ran MiXCR on the PCR reads; one entry per CDR3 protein. There are around 6,500 distinct CDR3 sequences in the sample; about 15% occur only once, and roughly 5.6% lies in the top ten. The sample was PBMCs, taken before TCRalphabeta/CD19-depleted stem cell transplant. The receptors were sampled from a boy younger than 18 with acute lymphoblastic leukemia, due to receive a stem cell transplant.

By frequency in the sample, this clonotype is medium-sized (0.01 to 0.1%). The V and J genes are TRBV5-5 and TRBJ2-1; 10 positions match TRBD2. J gave up 9 bases and V 5 bases, and 11 bases lay outside the gene matches. The CDR3 runs to 15 residues. CDR1 is SGHKS, CDR2 YYEKEE, per germline (reference sequence). CDR3 amino acids: CASRSGRAGLSEQFF. The CDR3 DNA reads TGTGCCAGCAGGAGCGGGAGGGCCGGACTGAGTGAGCAGTTCTTC.

This clonotype was seen at least ten times. J is TRBJ2-2 and V is TRBV12-3 or TRBV12-4; D unresolved. Trimming pared 5 bases from V and 3 bases from J, leaving 4 bases between. The CDR3 totals 12 residues. The CDR3 DNA follows: TGTGCCAGCAGTAAGGACACCGGGGAGCTGTTTTTT. It codes for CASSKDTGELFF.

Judged by abundance, this clonotype is medium-sized. The rearrangement links TRBV7-8 to TRBJ2-5, with a possible D match to TRBD1 (6 bases). The germline V gene encodes CDR1 SGHVS and CDR2 FQNEAQ. The CDR3 extends over 16 amino acids. V was clipped by 1 base and J by 5 bases, with 17 bases between them. CDR3 in DNA: TGTGCCAGCAGCTTAGATGGGGAAGGGGGTTTCGAGACCCAGTACTTC. Amino acid sequence: CASSLDGEGGFETQYF. The full variable domain, in which reference TRBV7-8 and TRBJ2-5 provide the parts outside the CDR3, is GAGVSQSPRYKVAKRGQDVALRCDPISGHVSLFWYQQALGQGPEFLTYFQNEAQLDKSGLPSDRFFAERPEGSVSTLKIQRTQQEDSAVYLCASSLDGEGGFETQYFGPGTRLLVL.

The chain has TRBV4-2 and TRBJ1-2, with D unresolved. This CDR3 spans 14 amino acids. Germline values: CDR1 LGHNA, CDR2 YNFKEQ. Trimming left V 0 bases short and J 6 bases short, with 11 bases between. In DNA form, the CDR3 reads TGTGCCAGCAGCCAAGATGGACCGGCGGATGGCTACACCTTC. Amino acid sequence: CASSQDGPADGYTF.

This clonotype is judged medium-sized. This chain links TRBV10-2 with TRBJ2-2; 10 nucleotides agree with TRBD1. V gave up 7 bases and J gave up 4 bases; unmatched junction bases: 12. Germline V CDR1 and CDR2: WSHSY, SAAADI. The length of the CDR3 is 17 residues. Here the CDR3 DNA reads TGCGCCAGCACAGAGGCGAGGGACAGGGGTTCCACCGGGGAGCTGTTTTTT. It yields the protein CASTEARDRGSTGELFF.

This clonotype is categorized as medium-sized (0.01 to 0.1%). This rearrangement joins TRBV30 to TRBJ2-7, with TRBD1 matching over 10 bases. The CDR3 spans 13 residues. The J segment lost 6 bases and the V segment lost 3 bases, leaving 5 bases of the junction unmatched. Germline lookup yields CDR1 GTSNPN and CDR2 SVGIG (reference sequence). The CDR3 reads CAWRTGTGVEQYF. CDR3 in DNA: TGTGCCTGGAGGACCGGGACAGGGGTCGAGCAGTACTTC. The full variable domain, with the rest looked up from reference TRBV30 and TRBJ2-7, is SQTIHQWPATLVQPVGSPLSLECTVEGTSNPNLYWYRQAAGRGLQLLFYSVGIGQISSEVPQNLSASRPQDRQFILSSKKLLLSDSGFYLCAWRTGTGVEQYFGPGTRLTVT.

This clonotype ranks as medium-sized. This chain uses TRBV5-1 with TRBJ2-1; 7 positions agree with TRBD1. CDR3 size: 16 residues. Germline V gives CDR1 SGHRS, CDR2 YFSETQ. The trim removed 5 bases at V and 4 bases at J, leaving 12 bases unmatched. The CDR3 DNA reads TGCGCCAGCAGTCCCAGCGACAGGGAACCTTACAATGAGCAGTTCTTC. Residues: CASSPSDREPYNEQFF. Supplemented by reference TRBV5-1 and TRBJ2-1, the full variable domain reads KAGVTQTPRYLIKTRGQQVTLSCSPISGHRSVSWYQQTPGQGLQFLFEYFSETQRNKGNFPGRFSGRQFSNSRSEMNVSTLELGDSALYLCASSPSDREPYNEQFFGPGTRLTVL.

This clonotype is labeled medium-sized. The rearrangement uses TRBV20-1 and TRBJ2-7; D might be TRBD2 (5 bases). CDR1 is DFQATT, CDR2 SNEGSKA, per germline (reference sequence). CDR3 length: 15 amino acids. Trimming cost V 0 bases and J 5 bases, with 17 bases left between them. The CDR3 loop reads CSARDDNEGINEQYF. CDR3 DNA: TGCAGTGCTAGAGATGATAACGAGGGTATCAACGAGCAGTACTTC.

This clonotype was recorded at least ten times. The J gene is TRBJ2-3, the V gene TRBV11-3, with TRBD2 matching over 14 bases. The CDR3 is 15 residues long. From germline, CDR1 is SGHNT and CDR2 YENEEA. Trimming removed 5 bases from V and 4 bases from J; junction bases left unmatched: 2. CDR3 sequence reads: CASSGGLAGADTQYF. The CDR3 DNA sequence: TGTGCCAGCAGCGGGGGACTAGCGGGAGCAGATACGCAGTATTTT.

This clonotype is labeled medium-sized. Likely a read error: the CDR3 ends without its conserved phenylalanine or tryptophan. Because the CDR3's place on the DNA is in doubt, the DNA is left out and the CDR3 is given as listed by TCRdb. The J gene is TRBJ1-4, the V gene TRBV20-1; the table's D gene call, TRBD1, was not cross checked with the DNA. Germline CDR1 is DFQATT and CDR2 is SNEGSKA (reference sequence). Inclusive of both ends, the CDR3 amounts to 11 amino acids. CDR3 region: CSALTRGWLRV.

This clonotype is judged medium-sized (0.01 to 0.1%). The J gene is TRBJ2-1, the V gene TRBV4-1, with unresolved D. The V end lost 0 bases, the J end lost 4 bases, and 7 bases lay between the germline ends. The CDR3 spans 14 residues. Germline V lookup: CDR1 MGHRA, CDR2 YSYEKL. CDR3 region: CASSQDKRYNEQFF. CDR3 in DNA: TGCGCCAGCAGCCAAGATAAACGATACAATGAGCAGTTCTTC.

J is TRBJ1-1 and V is TRBV20-1; D uncertain. V lost 1 base and J 4 bases, leaving 10 bases between the germline ends. CDR3 length equals 13 residues. Germline assignment: CDR1 DFQATT and CDR2 SNEGSKA (reference sequence). The CDR3, as DNA: TGCAGTGCTAGAGGGGTGTTCGGCACTGAAGCTTTCTTT. Residues: CSARGVFGTEAFF.

This clonotype was observed many times. This chain connects TRBV11-2 to TRBJ2-3; no definite D call. The CDR3 is 15 residues long. The V and J ends lost 3 bases and 0 bases respectively, with 10 bases between them. The germline gives CDR1 SGHAT, CDR2 FQNNGV. The CDR3 DNA reads TGTGCCAGCAGCTTTGAAACAGCGAGCACAGATACGCAGTATTTT. It codes for CASSFETASTDTQYF.

This clonotype is classed as medium-sized. The chain links TRBV10-2 to TRBJ2-4; TRBD1 might be the D (6 bases). The CDR3 has 15 amino acids. Deletions cut 8 bases from V and 2 bases from J, with 16 bases between. The germline gives CDR1 WSHSY, CDR2 SAAADI. The CDR3 DNA reads TGCGCCAGCTTCAGGGGAACGGGGCCCAAAAACATTCAGTACTTC. Protein sequence: CASFRGTGPKNIQYF.

Judged by abundance, this clonotype is medium-sized. The gene calls are TRBV4-1 and TRBJ1-5; a weak D match, TRBD1 (5 bases). Trimming removed 1 base from V and 2 bases from J, with 12 bases in between. The V gene's germline CDR1 is MGHRA and CDR2 YSYEKL. The CDR3 has 16 amino acids. CDR3 region: CASSQVGGGGNQPQHF. CDR3 DNA: TGCGCCAGCAGCCAAGTTGGTGGGGGTGGCAATCAGCCCCAGCATTTT.

Relative to its sample, this clonotype is medium-sized. CDR3 sequence reads: CASSLGSGEGEQFF. CDR3 sequence (DNA): TGTGCCAGCAGCTTGGGGAGCGGGGAGGGCGAGCAGTTCTTC. The chain couples TRBV7-7 to TRBJ2-1; 7 nucleotides match TRBD2. Trimming cost V 3 bases and J 10 bases; bases outside gene matches: 9. CDR1 is SSHAT and CDR2 is FNYEAQ in the germline V gene (reference sequence). The CDR3 has 14 amino acids.

This clonotype has ten or more counts. V and J are TRBV19 and TRBJ2-7, with D uncertain. CDR3 length: 14 residues. Germline lookup yields CDR1 LNHDA and CDR2 SQIVND (reference sequence). V was cut by 3 bases and J by 3 bases, with 12 bases left in between. The CDR3 reads CASSISLDFYEQYF. CDR3 DNA sequence: TGTGCCAGTAGTATCTCCCTAGATTTCTACGAGCAGTACTTC.

Worth noting for this clonotype: At one boundary the junction diverges from the germline segment, which might be a read error. The chain carries TRBV15 and TRBJ1-2, with D tentatively TRBD1 (6 bases). CDR3 length: 17 amino acids. CDR1 is LNHNV and CDR2 is YYDKDF in the germline V gene (reference sequence). The chain's CDR3 is CVTSTRTADKILSGYTF. Here the CDR3 DNA reads TGTGTCACCAGCACACGGACAGCAGACAAAATACTAAGTGGCTACACCTTC.

Relative to its sample, this clonotype is medium-sized. The V gene is TRBV6-5, the J gene TRBJ1-1; D possibly corresponds to TRBD1 (6 bases). This CDR3 region has 14 residues. CDR1 is MNHEY and CDR2 is SVGAGI in the germline V gene. V lost 8 bases, J lost 4 bases, and 17 bases lay in between. The CDR3 here is CASQKQGRSTEAFF. CDR3 nucleotides: TGTGCCAGCCAGAAACAGGGAAGAAGCACTGAAGCTTTCTTT.

This clonotype is labeled medium-sized (0.01 to 0.1%). For the CDR3, the DNA is TGCGCCAGCAGCCTCCTACAGGGAGACAATCAGCCCCAGCATTTT. Protein sequence: CASSLLQGDNQPQHF. The V call is TRBV4-1, the J call TRBJ1-5; a weak D match, TRBD1 (6 bases). The length of the CDR3 is 15 residues. CDR1 MGHRA and CDR2 YSYEKL come from the germline V gene. The V gene lost 4 bases and the J gene lost 3 bases, with 13 bases spanning the gap.

This clonotype ranks as medium-sized. The V and J genes are TRBV3-1 and TRBJ1-4; unclear D gene. The CDR3 is 16 amino acids. Germline V gene data show CDR1 as LGHDT and CDR2 as YNNKEL (reference sequence). Deletions cut 3 bases from V and 2 bases from J, with 13 bases between. The CDR3 protein is CASSHGPAGTNEKLFF. CDR3 sequence (DNA): TGTGCCAGCAGCCACGGGCCGGCGGGGACTAATGAAAAACTGTTTTTT.